The clone carrying this T cell receptor beta chain was recorded only once. Its cognate antigen is unknown. Data came from immunoSEQ multiplex PCR; TCRdb stores just in-frame clones and leaves some out. Among roughly 64,000 clones listed, around 80% were seen once. This specimen belongs to a study of OX40 agonist ivuxolimab in advanced cancers. Study in general: Hepatocellular carcinoma, melanoma, renal cell or head and neck cancer was diagnosed in the dose-escalation patients. Antecedent anti-PD-1, anti-PD-L1 or anti-CTLA-4 therapy was permissible, with around 41% having received some. Study results and limitations: Among the lowest peripheral clonal expansion occurred in 0.1-3.0 mg/kg partial responders.

CDR1 is KGHSH and CDR2 is LQKENI in the germline V gene. The V end lost 0 bases, the J end lost 6 bases, and 18 bases lay between the germline ends. This CDR3 has 16 residues. This receptor was identified in an adult with an advanced solid tumor such as melanoma, head and neck, liver or kidney cancer. Sequences were derived from CD4+ or CD8+ T cells sorted from blood, sampled in a trial of the OX40 agonist ivuxolimab. J is TRBJ2-7 and V is TRBV18; weak D call: TRBD2 (5 bases). CDR3 residues: CASSPPGNSRGGEQYF. CDR3 nucleotide sequence: TGTGCCAGCTCACCACCGGGAAACAGTCGAGGAGGCGAGCAGTACTTC. Complete variable domain (other parts from reference TRBV18 and TRBJ2-7): NAGVMQNPRHLVRRRGQEARLRCSPMKGHSHVYWYRQLPEEGLKFMVYLQKENIIDESGMPKERFSAEFPKEGPSILRIQQVVRGDSAAYFCASSPPGNSRGGEQYFGPGTRLTVT.